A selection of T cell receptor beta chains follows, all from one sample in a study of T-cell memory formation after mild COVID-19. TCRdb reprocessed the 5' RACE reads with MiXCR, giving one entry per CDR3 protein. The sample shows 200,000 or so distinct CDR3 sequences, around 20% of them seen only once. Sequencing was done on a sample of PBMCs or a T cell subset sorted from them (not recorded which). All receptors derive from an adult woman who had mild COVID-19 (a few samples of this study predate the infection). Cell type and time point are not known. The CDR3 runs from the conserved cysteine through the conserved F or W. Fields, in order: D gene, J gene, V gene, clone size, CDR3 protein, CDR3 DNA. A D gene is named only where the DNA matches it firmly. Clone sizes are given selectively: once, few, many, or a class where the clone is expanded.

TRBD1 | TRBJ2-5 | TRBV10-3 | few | CAIKGDRNLQETQYF | TGTGCCATCAAGGGGGACAGAAATCTCCAAGAGACCCAGTACTTC
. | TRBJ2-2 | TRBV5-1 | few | CASSPLRGATGELFF | TGCGCCAGCAGCCCCCTAAGGGGAGCCACCGGGGAGCTGTTTTTT
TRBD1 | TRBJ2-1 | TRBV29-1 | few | CSVSMHRDRTYNEQFF | TGCAGCGTTTCGATGCACCGGGACAGGACTTACAATGAGCAGTTCTTC
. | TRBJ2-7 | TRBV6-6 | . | CASSYSGDSWYF | TGTGCCAGCAGTTACTCGGGGGATTCGTGGTACTTC
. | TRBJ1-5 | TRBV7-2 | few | CASSLDNRNQPQHF | TGTGCCAGCAGCTTAGATAACAGGAATCAGCCCCAGCATTTT
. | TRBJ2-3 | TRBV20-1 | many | CSASGLKRTQYF | TGCAGTGCCTCTGGACTGAAGCGGACGCAGTATTTT
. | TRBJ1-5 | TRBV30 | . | CAWSGGPDQPQHF | TGTGCCTGGAGTGGGGGGCCAGATCAGCCCCAGCATTTT
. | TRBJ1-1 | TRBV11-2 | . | CASSFRLVYSSTEAFF | TGTGCCAGCAGCTTCCGCCTAGTTTATAGTTCCACTGAAGCTTTCTTT
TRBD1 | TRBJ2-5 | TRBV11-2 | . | CASSSATGRLETQYF | TGTGCCAGCAGCTCAGCGACAGGGCGGTTGGAGACCCAGTACTTC
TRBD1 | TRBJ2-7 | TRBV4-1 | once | CASSVWQGTGLLYEQYF | TGCGCCAGCAGCGTCTGGCAGGGGACAGGGCTTTTATACGAGCAGTACTTC
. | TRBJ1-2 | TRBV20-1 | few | CSAPSRQGIGGYTF | TGCAGTGCTCCCTCCCGCCAGGGAATCGGTGGCTACACCTTC
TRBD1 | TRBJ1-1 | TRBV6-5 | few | CASRSSGTGGNTEAFF | TGTGCCAGCAGATCTTCCGGGACAGGGGGGAACACTGAAGCTTTCTTT
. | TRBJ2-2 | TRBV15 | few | CATSRDYGRTVATGELFF | TGTGCCACCAGCAGAGATTACGGGCGGACCGTCGCCACCGGGGAGCTGTTTTTT
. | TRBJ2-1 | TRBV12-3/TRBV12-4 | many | CASTVDGLGEQFF | TGTGCCAGCACCGTAGACGGTCTGGGGGAGCAGTTCTTC
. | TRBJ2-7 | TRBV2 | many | CASSRRERPSSYEQYF | TGTGCCAGCAGCCGCCGGGAGCGGCCGAGCTCCTACGAGCAGTACTTC
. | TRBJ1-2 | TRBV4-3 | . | CASSQDQQAYYGYTF | TGCGCCAGCAGCCAAGATCAACAGGCTTACTATGGCTACACCTTC
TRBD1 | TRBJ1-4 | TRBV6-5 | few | CASSSTGGGEKLFF | TGTGCCAGCAGTTCGACAGGGGGTGGAGAAAAACTGTTTTTT
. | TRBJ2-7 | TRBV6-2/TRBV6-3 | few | CASSYSGLRSYEQYF | TGTGCCAGCAGTTACAGCGGGCTGCGATCCTACGAGCAGTACTTC
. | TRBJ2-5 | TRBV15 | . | CATSSLQGRETQYF | TGTGCCACCAGCAGCCTACAGGGAAGAGAGACCCAGTACTTC
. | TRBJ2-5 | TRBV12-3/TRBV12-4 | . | CASARGSKTQYF | TGTGCCAGCGCGAGGGGGTCCAAGACCCAGTACTTC
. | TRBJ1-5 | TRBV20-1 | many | CSAVRDGTYSNQPQHF | TGCAGTGCTGTCCGGGACGGAACTTATAGCAATCAGCCCCAGCATTTT
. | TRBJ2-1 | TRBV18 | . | CASSPPVGGPRDHEQFF | TGTGCCAGCTCACCACCCGTGGGGGGGCCGCGGGATCATGAGCAGTTCTTC
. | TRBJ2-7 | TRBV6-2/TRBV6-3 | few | CASSKGYEQYF | TGTGCCAGCAGTAAAGGCTACGAGCAGTACTTC
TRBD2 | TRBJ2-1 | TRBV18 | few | CASSRSLAGDYNEQFF | TGTGCCAGCTCACGCTCACTAGCGGGGGATTACAATGAGCAGTTCTTC
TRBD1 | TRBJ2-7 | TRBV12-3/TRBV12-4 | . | CASRKDREVYEQYF | TGTGCCAGCAGGAAGGACAGGGAGGTCTACGAGCAGTACTTC
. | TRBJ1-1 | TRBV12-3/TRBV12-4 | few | CASSFTAMNTEAFF | TGTGCCAGCAGTTTTACAGCGATGAACACTGAAGCTTTCTTT